The present T cell receptor (beta chain) was sequenced within a study of human T cells and chemical hapten exposure. On the study more broadly: Sensitization applied 2% DPC to roughly 2 cm by roughly 2 cm of upper inner arm skin.

TCRdb passed the RACE reads through MiXCR, listing each CDR3 protein once. This table holds about 120,000 distinct CDR3 sequences, about an eighth found once. Stated time point: patch test 1, 2 weeks after DPC sensitization. Treatment: therapeutic diphenylcyclopropenone sensitization with weekly scalp DPC. The CDR3 length is 14 residues. Between the trimmed V and J ends, which lost 5 bases and 1 base, there was a span of 12 bases. Per the germline V gene, CDR1 is SGHAT and CDR2 is FQDESV (reference sequence). This clonotype was recorded many times. The chain combines TRBV11-1 with TRBJ2-7; possible D gene TRBD2, 7 bases. Sequencing was performed on whole blood, taken in connection with sensitization to the hapten diphenylcyclopropenone (DPC). This TCR derives from a woman between 45 and 65 years old with alopecia areata. Some clones in this sample may be carry-over from other donors' samples. CDR3 sequence reads: CASSQGGDSYEQYF. The CDR3 coding sequence is TGTGCCAGCAGCCAAGGGGGGGATTCCTACGAGCAGTACTTC.